The next 30 T cell receptor beta chains were all read from a single sample in a study of blood T cells in healthy people across ages. With a J-beta primer mix and a sample-barcoded 5' primer, a second PCR ran about 6 to 11 cycles. One entry per CDR3 protein results from TCRdb running MiXCR on the 5' RACE reads. The table includes about 1.6 million distinct CDR3 sequences, 34% detected once. Sequencing used blood. These receptors all come from a woman in her twenties or thirties in good health.

The count of this clonotype is one. The J gene is TRBJ2-5, the V gene TRBV10-2; the D is unclear. CDR1 WSHSY and CDR2 SAAADI come from the germline V gene. CDR3 size: 17 residues. V lost 6 bases, J lost 0 bases, and 20 bases lay in between. CDR3 coding DNA: TGCGCCAGCAGGAAGGAAATCAGAACTGCATACCAAGAGACCCAGTACTTC. As protein: CASRKEIRTAYQETQYF.

The table lists this clonotype with a count of one. A read error is possible here, since a much larger clone lies one base away. The chain has TRBV20-1 and TRBJ2-6; D uncertain. Per germline, CDR1 DFQATT and CDR2 SNEGSKA (reference sequence). This CDR3 region has 14 residues. The CDR3 sequence: CSAVDFSWANVLTF. CDR3 nucleotide sequence: TGCAGTGCTGTTGATTTCTCTTGGGCCAACGTCCTGACTTTC.

The rearrangement links TRBV20-1 to TRBJ1-1, with D maybe TRBD1 (6 bases). CDR1 and CDR2 from the germline V gene are DFQATT and SNEGSKA (reference sequence). The CDR3 extends over 15 amino acids. V lost 0 bases and J 5 bases, leaving 16 bases between the germline ends. The CDR3 sequence is CSARDSRRGWTEAFF. CDR3 coding DNA: TGCAGTGCTAGAGATTCCCGCAGGGGATGGACTGAAGCTTTCTTT.

This clonotype was counted a few times. The chain recombines TRBV9 with TRBJ2-7; no clear D. Trimming cost V 5 bases and J 5 bases, with 5 bases left between them. This CDR3 is 10 amino acids long. The germline V gene encodes CDR1 SGDLS and CDR2 YYNGEE. CDR3 loop: CASRDHEQYF. DNA of the CDR3: TGTGCCAGCAGGGACCACGAGCAGTACTTC.

This clonotype was seen only a few times. The V and J genes are TRBV10-2 and TRBJ1-5; possibly TRBD1 for D (6 bases). Germline V gene sequence: CDR1 WSHSY, CDR2 SAAADI. The ends were cut back, 6 bases at V and 3 bases at J, with 12 bases in the middle. This CDR3 spans 14 amino acids. CDR3 nucleotides: TGCGCCAGCAGGGCAGGGGACACCAATCAGCCCCAGCATTTT. The encoded protein is CASRAGDTNQPQHF.

The gene calls are TRBV4-1 and TRBJ1-2; D might be TRBD1 (6 bases). Germline CDR1 MGHRA, CDR2 YSYEKL. This CDR3 comprises 17 residues. V was clipped by 0 bases and J by 3 bases, with 17 bases between them. The CDR3 DNA sequence: TGCGCCAGCAGCCAAGAGCCCTGGGGCAGGGGTGACTATGGCTACACCTTC. The encoded protein is CASSQEPWGRGDYGYTF.

Details on this clonotype: The junction departs from germline at one end; a sequencing error may be responsible. This chain connects TRBV13 to TRBJ1-2; D unresolved. This CDR3 is 15 amino acids long. The germline V gene encodes CDR1 PRHDT and CDR2 FYEKMQ (reference sequence). Here the CDR3 DNA reads TGTGCCAGCAGCTCGGGCCTAGAGGGAAACTATGGCTGCACCTTC. This encodes CASSSGLEGNYGCTF.

This clonotype occurred a few times. In nucleotides, the CDR3 is TGCAGTGCTGAGGGACCCGGCGAAGGTGAAGCTTTCTTT. It encodes CSAEGPGEGEAFF. The chain is built from TRBV20-1 and TRBJ1-1, with D perhaps matching TRBD1 (5 bases). The CDR3 has 13 residues. In germline, CDR1 is DFQATT, CDR2 SNEGSKA (reference sequence). V was cut by 5 bases and J by 7 bases, with 17 bases left in between.

This chain connects TRBV5-6 to TRBJ2-3, with D hard to call. Germline CDR1 is SGHDT and CDR2 is YYEEEE. Trimming pared 1 base from V and 0 bases from J, leaving 9 bases between. The CDR3 is made up of 15 amino acids. The CDR3, as DNA: TGTGCCAGCAGCTTGAGGAGAACTAGCACAGATACGCAGTATTTT. It codes for CASSLRRTSTDTQYF. The full variable domain, with the rest looked up from reference TRBV5-6 and TRBJ2-3, is DAGVTQSPTHLIKTRGQQVTLRCSPKSGHDTVSWYQQALGQGPQFIFQYYEEEERQRGNFPDRFSGHQFPNYSSELNVNALLLGDSALYLCASSLRRTSTDTQYFGPGTRLTVL.

This clonotype was seen only a few times. The chain couples TRBV21-1 to TRBJ1-5; the table gives TRBD1 as D, unverified against the DNA. TRBV21-1 is described as a pseudogene. The CDR3 is made up of 15 amino acids. For the CDR3, the DNA is TGTGCCAGCAGCACAACCGGGACAGGGGACCAGCCCCAGCATTTT. Translated, it gives CASSTTGTGDQPQHF.

The CDR3 protein is CAISDRGIEAFF. The CDR3 nucleotides read TGTGCCATCAGTGATCGGGGGATTGAAGCTTTCTTT. The gene calls are TRBV10-3 and TRBJ1-1, with D maybe TRBD1 (5 bases). CDR1 is ENHRY, CDR2 SYGVKD, per germline. Trimming cost V 3 bases and J 7 bases, with 9 bases left between them. The length of the CDR3 is 12 residues.

The CDR3 sequence: CSAEEGTGASNEQFF. In DNA, the CDR3 is TGCAGTGCAGAGGAGGGGACAGGGGCTTCGAATGAGCAGTTCTTC. The J gene is TRBJ2-1, the V gene TRBV20-1, with 10 bases lining up with TRBD1. Trimming removed 6 bases from V and 7 bases from J; junction bases left unmatched: 12. CDR3 length equals 15 residues. Looked up from germline, CDR1 is DFQATT and CDR2 is SNEGSKA (reference sequence).

V usage is TRBV20-1 and J usage is TRBJ1-6; TRBD1 matches 7 bases. V lost 6 bases, J lost 6 bases, and 11 bases stayed unmatched. CDR1 is DFQATT, CDR2 SNEGSKA, per germline (reference sequence). This CDR3 contains 15 residues. The CDR3: CSAHTGANVNSPLHF. CDR3 coding DNA: TGCAGTGCGCATACAGGGGCTAACGTTAATTCACCCCTCCACTTT.

This clonotype was counted a few times. The chain uses TRBV6-6 and TRBJ2-4; either TRBD1 or TRBD2 may supply D (5 bases each). The CDR3 runs to 17 residues. From germline, CDR1 is MNHNY and CDR2 SVGAGI (reference sequence). The germline V and J ends were trimmed by 0 bases and 0 bases, with 12 bases remaining between them. CDR3 protein: CASSYSRDGRAKNIQYF. DNA of the CDR3: TGTGCCAGCAGTTACTCGAGGGACGGTAGAGCCAAAAACATTCAGTACTTC.

As to this clonotype: Since a much larger clone is just one base distant, this may be a read error. The chain links TRBV29-1 to TRBJ2-7; 11 bases are shared with TRBD2. Germline-derived CDR1 and CDR2 are SQVTM and ANQGSEA. V shed 5 bases, J shed 7 bases, and the junction held 16 bases outside the gene matches. The CDR3 consists of 16 residues. The CDR3 coding sequence is TGCAGCGTTCCCCCCGGGCTAGCGGGAGGAGTTCAGGAGCAGTACTTC. This codes for CSVPPGLAGGVQEQYF.

V is TRBV20-1 and J is TRBJ1-1, with D uncertain. Between the trimmed V and J ends, which lost 4 bases and 4 bases, there was a span of 16 bases. This CDR3 region has 14 residues. CDR1 is DFQATT and CDR2 is SNEGSKA in the germline V gene (reference sequence). The CDR3, as DNA: TGCAGTGCTACCGGGTATCGGGGAAGCACTGAAGCTTTCTTT. As protein: CSATGYRGSTEAFF.

The chain combines TRBV9 with TRBJ2-5; weak D call: TRBD2 (7 bases). The CDR3 is 16 residues long. Deletions cut 7 bases from V and 1 base from J, with 20 bases between. Germline V gene sequence: CDR1 SGDLS, CDR2 YYNGEE. CDR3 region: CASQRGGEGPQETQYF. The DNA for the CDR3 is TGTGCCAGCCAAAGGGGGGGGGAGGGCCCCCAAGAGACCCAGTACTTC. Using reference TRBV9 and TRBJ2-5 for the parts outside the CDR3, the full variable domain is DSGVTQTPKHLITATGQRVTLRCSPRSGDLSVYWYQQSLDQGLQFLIQYYNGEERAKGNILERFSAQQFPDLHSELNLSSLELGDSALYFCASQRGGEGPQETQYFGPGTRLLVL.

The chain carries TRBV28 and TRBJ2-2; unclear D gene. Germline V gene data show CDR1 as MDHEN and CDR2 as SYDVKM. Trimming removed 2 bases from V and 1 base from J, with 14 bases in between. The CDR3 covers 17 residues. CDR3 sequence (DNA): TGTGCCAGCAGTTTAGTCAGTACGTATCTGAACACCGGGGAGCTGTTTTTT. Its translation: CASSLVSTYLNTGELFF.

The J gene is TRBJ2-1, the V gene TRBV20-1, with 8 bases fitting TRBD2. V lost 3 bases and J lost 4; bases outside the gene matches: 8. The CDR3 has 15 residues. Germline assignment: CDR1 DFQATT and CDR2 SNEGSKA (reference sequence). The CDR3 sequence: CSAREAGDLYNEQFF. Here the CDR3 DNA reads TGCAGTGCTAGGGAAGCGGGGGACCTTTACAATGAGCAGTTCTTC.

CDR3: CASTRTGSDTQYF. The CDR3 nucleotides read TGTGCCAGCACACGGACAGGGTCAGATACGCAGTATTTT. The chain couples TRBV5-5 to TRBJ2-3; 8 bases are a match to TRBD1. The germline V gene encodes CDR1 SGHKS and CDR2 YYEKEE (reference sequence). Trimming at V came to 6 bases and at J to 4 bases, leaving 4 bases not matched to a gene. The CDR3 sequence is 13 residues long.

V is TRBV4-1 and J is TRBJ1-5; 9 positions match TRBD1. The length of the CDR3 is 17 residues. CDR1 is MGHRA and CDR2 is YSYEKL in the germline V gene. V dropped 4 bases and J dropped 6; count of bases not matched to a gene: 13. The CDR3 sequence: CASSPATTGGFGQPQHF. CDR3 sequence (DNA): TGCGCCAGCAGCCCTGCTACAACAGGGGGCTTCGGTCAGCCCCAGCATTTT.

The rearrangement links TRBV2 to TRBJ1-5; 9 bases agree with TRBD1. Per germline, CDR1 SNHLY and CDR2 FYNNEI. J gave up 7 bases and V 4 bases, and 5 bases lay outside the gene matches. The CDR3 runs 14 residues. CDR3 loop: CASSVTGGYQPQHF. The CDR3 coding sequence is TGTGCCAGCAGTGTAACAGGGGGCTACCAGCCCCAGCATTTT.

The chain joins TRBV5-1 to TRBJ2-5, with D unclear. Germline V gene data show CDR1 as SGHRS and CDR2 as YFSETQ. This CDR3 spans 17 amino acids. The V and J ends lost 1 base and 11 bases respectively, with 27 bases between them. In DNA form, the CDR3 reads TGCGCCAGCAGCTTGAACTTACGAGCGTACGTCCACAATGAGCAGTACTTC. Amino acids: CASSLNLRAYVHNEQYF.

This clonotype was counted ten times or more. This chain uses TRBV27 with TRBJ2-1; 9 nucleotides agree with TRBD2. In germline, CDR1 is MNHEY, CDR2 SMNVEV (reference sequence). The CDR3 is 15 amino acids. With 1 base clipped from V and 5 bases from J, the junction kept 3 bases outside the gene matches. The CDR3: CASSLLAGAHNEQFF. DNA for the CDR3: TGTGCCAGCAGTTTATTAGCGGGAGCCCACAATGAGCAGTTCTTC.

The rearrangement links TRBV25-1 to TRBJ1-5; 7 bases are a match to TRBD1. The trim removed 6 bases at V and 0 bases at J, leaving 11 bases unmatched. The CDR3 is 17 residues long. The germline V gene has CDR1 MGHDK and CDR2 SYGVNS. In nucleotides, the CDR3 is TGTGCCAGCAGGGGGCAGGGGGTCCCTTATAGCAATCAGCCCCAGCATTTT. It is translated as CASRGQGVPYSNQPQHF.

For this clonotype: A much bigger clone sits one base away, suggesting this may be a read error. The V and J genes are TRBV20-1 and TRBJ2-7; TRBD2 aligns across 13 bases. V shed 2 bases, J shed 6 bases, and the junction held 4 bases outside the gene matches. Germline values: CDR1 DFQATT, CDR2 SNEGSKA (reference sequence). The CDR3 runs to 14 residues. The CDR3: CSARPTSGGCEQYF. CDR3 bases: TGCAGTGCTAGACCGACTAGCGGGGGGTGCGAGCAGTACTTC.

This clonotype was recorded a few times. J is TRBJ1-5 and V is TRBV7-9; 9 bases are a match to TRBD1. After removal of 5 bases from V and 4 bases from J, the junction contained 6 bases not matched to a gene. Germline CDR1 and CDR2: SEHNR and FQNEAQ (reference sequence). This CDR3 spans 15 amino acids. In DNA, the CDR3 is TGTGCCAGCAGCATGGGACAGGGTCTGAATCAGCCCCAGCATTTT. This gives the protein CASSMGQGLNQPQHF.

This clonotype was counted many times. This chain links TRBV15 with TRBJ2-4; D is tentatively TRBD1 or TRBD2 (5 bases each). V dropped 7 bases and J dropped 2 bases, with 9 bases sitting between them. Germline-derived CDR1 and CDR2 are LNHNV and YYDKDF (reference sequence). The CDR3 is made up of 13 amino acids. The CDR3 DNA sequence: TGTGCCACCATCTGGGGGACCAAAAACATTCAGTACTTC. This gives the protein CATIWGTKNIQYF. The full variable domain, in which reference TRBV15 and TRBJ2-4 provide the parts outside the CDR3, is DAMVIQNPRYQVTQFGKPVTLSCSQTLNHNVMYWYQQKSSQAPKLLFHYYDKDFNNEADTPDNFQSRRPNTSFCFLDIRSPGLGDTAMYLCATIWGTKNIQYFGAGTRLSVL.

Note on this clonotype: A much more abundant neighbour one base away suggests this may be a read error. The chain uses TRBV29-1 and TRBJ2-1; TRBD1 might be the D (5 bases). Germline loops: CDR1 SQVTM, CDR2 ANQGSEA. The CDR3 length is 14 residues. The CDR3 coding sequence is TGCAGCGTTGGCGGCGAGAACAGGATCAATGTGCAGTTCTTC. Protein: CSVGGENRINVQFF.

This chain connects TRBV20-1 to TRBJ2-1, with TRBD2 matching 8 bases. This CDR3 has 15 residues. The J segment lost 9 bases and the V segment lost 2 bases, leaving 12 bases of the junction unmatched. CDR1 is DFQATT and CDR2 is SNEGSKA in the germline V gene (reference sequence). The CDR3 bases are TGCAGTGCTAGAAGCCCGGGACTAGTCATGGGTGAGCAGTTCTTC. This encodes CSARSPGLVMGEQFF.